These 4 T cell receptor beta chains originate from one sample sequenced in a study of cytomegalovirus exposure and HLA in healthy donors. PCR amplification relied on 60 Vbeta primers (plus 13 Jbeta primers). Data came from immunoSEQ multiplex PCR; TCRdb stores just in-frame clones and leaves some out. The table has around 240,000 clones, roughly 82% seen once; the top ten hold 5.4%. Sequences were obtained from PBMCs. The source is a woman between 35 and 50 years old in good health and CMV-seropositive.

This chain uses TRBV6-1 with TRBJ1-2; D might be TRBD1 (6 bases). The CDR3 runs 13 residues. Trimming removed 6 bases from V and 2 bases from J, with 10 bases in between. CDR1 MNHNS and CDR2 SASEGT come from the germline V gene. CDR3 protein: CASRPTGNYGYTF. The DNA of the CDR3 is TGTGCCAGCAGACCCACAGGGAACTATGGCTACACCTTC.

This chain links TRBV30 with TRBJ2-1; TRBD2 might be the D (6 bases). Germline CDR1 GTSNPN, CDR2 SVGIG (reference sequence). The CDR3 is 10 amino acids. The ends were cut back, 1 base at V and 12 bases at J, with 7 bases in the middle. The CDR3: CAWSGGVQFF. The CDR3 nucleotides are TGTGCCTGGAGTGGGGGGGTGCAGTTCTTC.

The CDR3 loop is CASSQERASGYNEQFF. The CDR3 bases are TGCGCCAGCAGCCAAGAAAGGGCTAGCGGGTACAATGAGCAGTTCTTC. The rearrangement links TRBV4-3 to TRBJ2-1, with 8 bases fitting TRBD2. CDR3 length equals 16 residues. CDR1 is LGHNA and CDR2 is YSLEER in the germline V gene. The junction had 5 bases not matched to a gene; V was cut back by 0 bases and J by 4 bases.

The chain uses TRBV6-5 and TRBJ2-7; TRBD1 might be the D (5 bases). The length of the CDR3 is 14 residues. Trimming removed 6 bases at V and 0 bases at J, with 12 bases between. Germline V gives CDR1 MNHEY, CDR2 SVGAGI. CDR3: CASRWGGSSYEQYF. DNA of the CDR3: TGTGCCAGCAGGTGGGGCGGTAGCTCCTACGAGCAGTACTTC.